Each of the 6 T cell receptor beta chains below was sequenced from the same sample in a study of blood T cell repertoires in COVID-19. Only in-frame clones appear in the TCRdb table, and some are missing; sequencing was by immunoSEQ multiplex PCR. The data contain 140,000 or so clones, about 87% of them singletons. Sequences were obtained from PBMCs or T cells enriched from blood (not recorded which). The receptors stem from a man aged 60 to 75 who had recovered from COVID-19.

The V gene is TRBV28, the J gene TRBJ1-5; the match to TRBD1 covers 9 bases. This CDR3 has 15 amino acids. Germline CDR1 MDHEN, CDR2 SYDVKM. With 7 bases clipped from V and 9 bases from J, the junction kept 13 bases outside the gene matches. The CDR3 is CASIAPGQGPGPQHF. As DNA, the CDR3 is TGTGCCAGCATTGCGCCGGGACAGGGCCCTGGGCCCCAGCATTTT.

The rearrangement joins TRBV5-1 to TRBJ1-1; perhaps TRBD1 as D (5 bases). The V gene lost 4 bases and the J gene lost 3 bases, with 22 bases spanning the gap. CDR3 size: 17 residues. Germline V gives CDR1 SGHRS, CDR2 YFSETQ. The DNA for the CDR3 is TGCGCCAGCAGCGAGATGAACGGTGGGTGGGGCGACACTGAAGCTTTCTTT. Translating it yields CASSEMNGGWGDTEAFF. The whole variable domain, filled in from reference TRBV5-1 and TRBJ1-1, reads KAGVTQTPRYLIKTRGQQVTLSCSPISGHRSVSWYQQTPGQGLQFLFEYFSETQRNKGNFPGRFSGRQFSNSRSEMNVSTLELGDSALYLCASSEMNGGWGDTEAFFGQGTRLTVV.

The chain carries TRBV3-1 (or the pseudogene TRBV3-2) and TRBJ2-2; TRBD2 agrees at 12 bases. This CDR3 is 17 amino acids long. V lost 2 bases to trimming and J lost 2 bases; unmatched junction nucleotides: 3. CDR1 LGHDT and CDR2 YNNKEL come from the germline V gene (reference sequence). Here the CDR3 reads CASSQTSGGPNTGELFF. The CDR3 DNA reads TGTGCCAGCAGCCAAACTAGCGGGGGGCCTAACACCGGGGAGCTGTTTTTT.

As DNA, the CDR3 is TGTGCCAGCAGCTCAAGGAGGGTTAACTCTGGAAACACCATATATTTT. Translated: CASSSRRVNSGNTIYF. The J gene is TRBJ1-3, the V gene TRBV7-8; D is unclear. This CDR3 has 16 residues. Germline V gene lookup returns CDR1 SGHVS and CDR2 FQNEAQ. The V end lost 4 bases, the J end lost 0 bases, and 13 bases lay between the germline ends. The full variable domain, completed using reference TRBV7-8 and TRBJ1-3, is GAGVSQSPRYKVAKRGQDVALRCDPISGHVSLFWYQQALGQGPEFLTYFQNEAQLDKSGLPSDRFFAERPEGSVSTLKIQRTQQEDSAVYLCASSSRRVNSGNTIYFGEGSWLTVV.

The chain recombines TRBV3-1 (or the pseudogene TRBV3-2) with TRBJ2-2; TRBD2 matches at 10 bases. V gave up 3 bases and J gave up 0 bases; unmatched junction bases: 4. The CDR3 has 17 residues. Germline V lookup: CDR1 LGHDT, CDR2 YNNKEL (reference sequence). For the CDR3, the DNA is TGTGCCAGCAGCCAGTTACTAGCGGGGACGAACACCGGGGAGCTGTTTTTT. Protein: CASSQLLAGTNTGELFF.

The chain joins TRBV6-4 to TRBJ2-7; possibly TRBD2 for D (6 bases). The V end lost 8 bases, the J end lost 4 bases, and 18 bases lay between the germline ends. Per germline, CDR1 MRHNA and CDR2 SNTAGT. The CDR3 contains 14 residues. The CDR3 DNA is TGTGCCAGCGCTTGGAGGGACCGTCAATACGAGCAGTACTTC. It codes for CASAWRDRQYEQYF.